This T cell receptor (beta chain) was identified in a study of molecular identifiers for immune sequencing clone quantification. The overall study: Across replicate runs, RNA obtained from around 20,000 or 100,000 naive CD8 cells was divided into five, with four undergoing sequencing.

Each CDR3 protein gets one entry after TCRdb re-called the PCR reads with MiXCR. The sample consists of tens of thousands of distinct CDR3 sequences, around 20% of them appearing once. Whole-study findings and limits: Jurkat TCR RNA from one cell was spiked into roughly 1 million naive cells, and it was reportedly detectable there. Effector cells had over 99% of their molecules in clones above 20 RNA copies, while naive cells had under 1%.

Trimming pared 1 base from V and 4 bases from J, leaving 13 bases between. The CDR3 length is 15 residues. From germline, CDR1 is SEHNR and CDR2 FQNEAQ (reference sequence). This clonotype has just a few counts. What it binds is unknown. The clonotype originates from a human donor in good health. Some libraries in this study had Jurkat cell RNA spiked in. Sequenced: naive CD8+ T cells from blood, with Jurkat cell RNA spiked in. The subset is: FACS-sorted CD8+CD4-CCR7+CD45RA+ naive T cells. The genes are TRBV7-9 and TRBJ2-5; weak D call: TRBD2 (5 bases). The DNA of the CDR3 is TGTGCCAGCAGCTTAGAACCGGGATGGGGAGAGACCCAGTACTTC. Its translation: CASSLEPGWGETQYF.